Presented here are 32 T cell receptor beta chains from one specimen sequenced in a study of cytomegalovirus exposure and HLA in healthy donors. 13 Jbeta primers and 60 Vbeta primers were used for the PCR. This table comes from immunoSEQ multiplex PCR, and its TCRdb copy is limited to in-frame clones, with some not included. The sample comprises about 94,000 clones, around 70% of which are singletons, and about a fifth rests with the top ten. Sequencing used PBMCs. Receptors were obtained from a man aged 25-40 years in good health and CMV-seropositive.

In its sample, this clone was seen a few times. The V gene is TRBV15, the J gene TRBJ2-5; TRBD2 aligns across 11 bases. V dropped 0 bases and J dropped 1; count of bases not matched to a gene: 4. This CDR3 is built from 17 residues. CDR1 and CDR2 from the germline V gene are LNHNV and YYDKDF (reference sequence). CDR3 in amino acids: CATSRDLGTSGQETQYF. CDR3 bases: TGTGCCACCAGCAGAGATCTAGGGACTAGCGGCCAAGAGACCCAGTACTTC.

V gene TRBV5-4 combines with J gene TRBJ2-7; D unclear. Germline assignment: CDR1 SGHNT and CDR2 YYREEE (reference sequence). This CDR3 has 14 amino acids. The V and J ends lost 1 base and 2 bases respectively, with 10 bases between them. CDR3 residues: CASSLSPGAYEQYF. CDR3 sequence (DNA): TGTGCCAGCAGCTTGTCCCCCGGAGCCTACGAGCAGTACTTC.

This chain connects TRBV28 to TRBJ2-1; 9 bases are shared with TRBD2. Germline V gene sequence: CDR1 MDHEN, CDR2 SYDVKM. This CDR3 is built from 16 residues. V was pared by 5 bases and J by 8 bases, with 13 bases of the junction left unmatched. As DNA, the CDR3 is TGTGCCAGCAGTGGTATCCCCCAACGCGGGAGGGATGAGCAGTTCTTC. Translated: CASSGIPQRGRDEQFF.

The chain uses TRBV10-1 and TRBJ2-7, with 8 bases matching TRBD2. CDR3 size: 13 residues. The germline gives CDR1 WNHNN, CDR2 SYGVQD (reference sequence). V was pared by 5 bases and J by 4 bases, with 4 bases of the junction left unmatched. This chain's CDR3 is CASSSGGSYEQYF. CDR3 coding DNA: TGCGCCAGCAGTAGCGGGGGATCGTACGAGCAGTACTTC.

V is TRBV7-3 and J is TRBJ1-3; D gene unclear. CDR3 size: 14 residues. In germline, CDR1 is SGHTA, CDR2 FQGTGA. V lost 0 bases and J 4 bases, leaving 7 bases between the germline ends. CDR3 protein: CASSLTGVGNTIYF. The CDR3 region has the DNA TGTGCCAGCAGCTTAACCGGAGTAGGAAACACCATATATTTT.

The CDR3 DNA reads as TGCGCCAGCAGCCTTCAAGCGGGAGGGCCACCCGAGCAGTTCTTC. Protein sequence: CASSLQAGGPPEQFF. The chain recombines TRBV5-1 with TRBJ2-1; 10 positions match TRBD2. V lost 4 bases and J lost 10; bases outside the gene matches: 11. Germline CDR1 reads SGHRS; CDR2 reads YFSETQ. This CDR3 has 15 amino acids.

The V and J genes are TRBV6-4 and TRBJ1-5; D unclear. V was pared by 5 bases and J by 7 bases, with 6 bases between. CDR3 size: 11 residues. Germline loops: CDR1 MRHNA, CDR2 SNTAGT. CDR3 amino acids: CASSRGQPQHF. The DNA of the CDR3 is TGTGCCAGCAGTCGAGGGCAGCCCCAGCATTTT.

CDR3 in DNA: TGTGCCAGCAGAGGAGGGGTAAGTGATCAGCCCCAGCATTTT. This encodes CASRGGVSDQPQHF. The chain has TRBV2 and TRBJ1-5; D might be TRBD1 (5 bases). The V gene lost 6 bases and the J gene lost 5 bases, with 14 bases spanning the gap. This CDR3 spans 14 amino acids. Germline V gene lookup returns CDR1 SNHLY and CDR2 FYNNEI.

The rearrangement links TRBV5-8 to TRBJ1-5; 8 bases fit TRBD1. The germline CDR1 and CDR2 sequences are SGHTS and YDEGEE. This CDR3 has 14 residues. Trimming removed 0 bases from V and 6 bases from J; junction bases left unmatched: 2. CDR3: CASSLVTGGQPQHF. CDR3 nucleotides: TGTGCCAGCAGCTTGGTAACAGGGGGTCAGCCCCAGCATTTT. Supplemented by reference TRBV5-8 and TRBJ1-5, the full variable domain reads EAGVTQSPTHLIKTRGQQATLRCSPISGHTSVYWYQQALGLGLQFLLWYDEGEERNRGNFPPRFSGRQFPNYSSELNVNALELEDSALYLCASSLVTGGQPQHFGDGTRLSIL.

The rearrangement uses TRBV6-1 and TRBJ1-2; 10 nucleotides align to TRBD1. Germline V gene lookup returns CDR1 MNHNS and CDR2 SASEGT. Losses at the gene ends were 3 bases for V and 3 bases for J; bases not matched to a gene: 4. CDR3 length: 15 amino acids. The CDR3 spells CASSEGQGRDYGYTF. The CDR3 DNA is TGTGCCAGCAGTGAGGGACAGGGGAGAGACTATGGCTACACCTTC.

V is TRBV9 and J is TRBJ2-1; the D gene is possibly TRBD2 (6 bases). This CDR3 spans 14 amino acids. Trimming took 3 bases from V and 8 from J, leaving 15 bases between them. The V gene's germline CDR1 is SGDLS and CDR2 YYNGEE. The CDR3 sequence: CASSANLGGDEQFF. CDR3 in DNA: TGTGCCAGCAGCGCCAACCTCGGGGGTGATGAGCAGTTCTTC.

This clone was detected a few times. The chain couples TRBV4-1 to TRBJ2-7, with D possibly matching TRBD2 (5 bases). CDR1 is MGHRA and CDR2 is YSYEKL in the germline V gene. V was cut by 1 base and J by 5 bases, with 9 bases left in between. The CDR3 totals 13 residues. For the CDR3, the DNA is TGCGCCAGCAGCCAAGGGCCGGGAAACGAGCAGTACTTC. Its protein product is CASSQGPGNEQYF.

The V and J genes are TRBV7-3 and TRBJ1-1, with D unclear. This CDR3 spans 12 amino acids. Germline loops: CDR1 SGHTA, CDR2 FQGTGA. With 5 bases removed from V and 7 bases from J, the gap between germline ends came to 11 bases. The CDR3 spells CASSQYGGEAFF. CDR3 DNA sequence: TGTGCCAGCAGCCAGTACGGCGGTGAAGCTTTCTTT.

The chain joins TRBV2 to TRBJ2-1; TRBD2 aligns across 8 bases. V dropped 4 bases and J dropped 4; count of bases not matched to a gene: 15. CDR1 and CDR2 (germline): SNHLY, FYNNEI. This CDR3 contains 18 residues. The CDR3 here is CASSGLGARRGAYNEQFF. The CDR3 coding sequence is TGTGCCAGCAGTGGACTAGGTGCGAGGCGGGGGGCTTACAATGAGCAGTTCTTC.

The J gene is TRBJ2-7, the V gene TRBV30; possible D gene TRBD1, 6 bases. V lost 0 bases and J lost 2, with 8 bases in between. The CDR3 runs to 13 residues. Germline V gene lookup returns CDR1 GTSNPN and CDR2 SVGIG (reference sequence). The CDR3, as DNA: TGTGCCTGGAGTGTAGGGGACACCTACGAGCAGTACTTC. Translated: CAWSVGDTYEQYF.

This clone was picked up a small number of times. CDR3: CASSPQGMNTEAFF. The CDR3 region has the DNA TGTGCCAGCAGCCCTCAGGGCATGAACACTGAAGCTTTCTTT. J is TRBJ1-1 and V is TRBV7-6; possibly TRBD1 for D (5 bases). The CDR3 contains 14 residues. V shed 5 bases and J shed 0 bases, with 10 bases lying between them. In germline, CDR1 is SGHVS, CDR2 FNYEAQ.

The chain carries TRBV9 and TRBJ2-7; D is perhaps TRBD2 (5 bases). Trimming took 0 bases from V and 2 from J, leaving 12 bases between them. This CDR3 region has 15 residues. CDR1 and CDR2 from the germline V gene are SGDLS and YYNGEE. CDR3 protein: CASSVDGSVTYEQYF. The CDR3 coding sequence is TGTGCCAGCAGCGTAGATGGTAGCGTGACCTACGAGCAGTACTTC.

Note on this clone: Within the sample, other DNA sequences also encode this same CDR3. In DNA form, the CDR3 reads TGCGCCAGCAGCTTGGACGGGGGGGATCAGCCCCAGCATTTT. Encoded protein: CASSLDGGDQPQHF. The rearrangement links TRBV5-1 to TRBJ1-5; D perhaps matches TRBD1 (5 bases). Germline V gene sequence: CDR1 SGHRS, CDR2 YFSETQ. V lost 0 bases and J 5 bases, leaving 9 bases between the germline ends. The CDR3 is 14 residues long.

In its sample, this clone was seen once. The rearrangement uses TRBV7-9 and TRBJ1-2, with 7 bases matching TRBD1. Trimming cost V 5 bases and J 0 bases; bases outside gene matches: 9. Germline values: CDR1 SEHNR, CDR2 FQNEAQ (reference sequence). The length of the CDR3 is 16 residues. CDR3 coding DNA: TGTGCCAGCAGCCCGAGACAGGGTGTGACTAACTATGGCTACACCTTC. Its translation: CASSPRQGVTNYGYTF.

The chain uses TRBV27 and TRBJ2-7, with D possibly being TRBD1 (5 bases). CDR3 size: 14 residues. The V and J ends lost 2 bases and 2 bases respectively, with 10 bases between them. The V gene's germline CDR1 is MNHEY and CDR2 SMNVEV (reference sequence). The DNA of the CDR3 is TGTGCCAGCAGTTTAGGAGACAGAGCCTACGAGCAGTACTTC. Amino acid sequence: CASSLGDRAYEQYF.

The chain joins TRBV30 to TRBJ2-2; D possibly corresponds to TRBD1 (5 bases). The CDR3 loop spans 12 amino acids. Germline V lookup: CDR1 GTSNPN, CDR2 SVGIG (reference sequence). Trimming took 0 bases from V and 7 from J, leaving 6 bases between them. The CDR3 nucleotides are TGTGCCTGGAGTGTAGGGGTCGGGGAGCTGTTTTTT. Its protein product is CAWSVGVGELFF.

This clone was recorded a few times. This chain connects TRBV28 to TRBJ2-1; 7 positions match TRBD2. Germline loops: CDR1 MDHEN, CDR2 SYDVKM. CDR3 length: 12 amino acids. Trimming removed 3 bases from V and 13 bases from J; junction bases left unmatched: 6. DNA of the CDR3: TGTGCCAGCAGTTTCCATGGGAGGGTTCAGTTCTTC. Protein: CASSFHGRVQFF.

The chain combines TRBV30 with TRBJ2-7; D is unresolved. This CDR3 contains 12 residues. Germline lookup yields CDR1 GTSNPN and CDR2 SVGIG (reference sequence). The V end was cut by 0 bases, the J end by 5 bases, with 8 bases between. CDR3 in DNA: TGTGCCTGGAGTGTACTTTCTGACGAGCAGTACTTC. Translation: CAWSVLSDEQYF. Drawing the rest from reference TRBV30 and TRBJ2-7, the complete variable domain is SQTIHQWPATLVQPVGSPLSLECTVEGTSNPNLYWYRQAAGRGLQLLFYSVGIGQISSEVPQNLSASRPQDRQFILSSKKLLLSDSGFYLCAWSVLSDEQYFGPGTRLTVT.

CDR3 in DNA: TGTGCCAGCAGCCCAACCGGGACAGCCTATGGCTACACCTTC. Amino acid sequence: CASSPTGTAYGYTF. The rearrangement links TRBV7-9 to TRBJ1-2, with 7 bases lining up with TRBD1. Germline V gene lookup returns CDR1 SEHNR and CDR2 FQNEAQ (reference sequence). The ends lost 5 bases at V and 4 bases at J; junction bases unmatched: 7. The CDR3 consists of 14 residues.

A single count supports this clone. The chain combines TRBV9 with TRBJ2-2; D unresolved. The V gene's germline CDR1 is SGDLS and CDR2 YYNGEE. The CDR3 runs to 15 residues. V was cut by 0 bases and J by 0 bases, with 6 bases left in between. The CDR3 sequence: CASSVATPNTGELFF. The DNA of the CDR3 is TGTGCCAGCAGCGTAGCTACGCCGAACACCGGGGAGCTGTTTTTT.

The table lists this clone with a count of one. The J gene is TRBJ2-1, the V gene TRBV5-4; 11 bases are a match to TRBD2. Looked up from germline, CDR1 is SGHNT and CDR2 is YYREEE (reference sequence). The V segment lost 0 bases and the J segment 8 bases; nucleotides outside the gene matches: 10. The CDR3 has 17 amino acids. CDR3 sequence reads: CASSLAVLAGVTDEQFF. The CDR3, as DNA: TGTGCCAGCAGCTTGGCCGTACTAGCGGGAGTCACTGATGAGCAGTTCTTC.

This clone came up once. This chain connects TRBV14 to TRBJ1-2, with 8 bases lining up with TRBD1. The CDR3 is made up of 16 amino acids. Germline V gene lookup returns CDR1 SGHDN and CDR2 FVKESK. The V and J ends lost 1 base and 7 bases, in that order; junction bases with no gene match: 11. Here the CDR3 DNA reads TGTGCCAGCAGCCAAGTTGCAGGACAGGGAGTGAGTGGCTACACCTTC. This encodes CASSQVAGQGVSGYTF.

V is TRBV7-7 and J is TRBJ2-5; the D is unclear. Germline lookup yields CDR1 SSHAT and CDR2 FNYEAQ (reference sequence). V was shortened by 5 bases and J by 2 bases, with 9 bases between the two germline ends. The CDR3 has 13 amino acids. The CDR3 reads CASSRVLQETQYF. The DNA for the CDR3 is TGTGCCAGCAGCCGGGTGTTACAAGAGACCCAGTACTTC.

V is TRBV18 and J is TRBJ1-2; a possible D gene is TRBD1 (6 bases). The germline V gene has CDR1 KGHSH and CDR2 LQKENI. This CDR3 contains 14 residues. V shed 3 bases and J shed 4 bases, with 12 bases lying between them. The CDR3 protein is CASSPDRMGYGYTF. The CDR3 region has the DNA TGTGCCAGCTCACCCGACAGGATGGGCTATGGCTACACCTTC.

J is TRBJ2-1 and V is TRBV12-5, with D possibly being TRBD1 (5 bases). The CDR3 extends over 15 amino acids. V was trimmed by 3 bases and J by 7 bases, leaving 16 bases between them. Germline V CDR1 and CDR2: LGHNT, FRNRAP. The CDR3, as DNA: TGTGCTAGTGGTTTTCCAACTCAGAAGGGGAATGAGCAGTTCTTC. Amino acid sequence: CASGFPTQKGNEQFF.

This sequence joins TRBV4-2 and TRBJ2-1, with 10 bases lining up with TRBD2. Germline V gives CDR1 LGHNA, CDR2 YNFKEQ. The CDR3 totals 17 residues. The J segment lost 10 bases and the V segment lost 4 bases, leaving 16 bases of the junction unmatched. The CDR3 DNA reads TGTGCCAGCAGCCGCAGTGCGAGTCTAGCGGGAGTGGACGAGCAGTTCTTC. It encodes CASSRSASLAGVDEQFF.

This clone was seen just once. The chain is built from TRBV10-3 and TRBJ2-7; 8 bases align to TRBD1. Germline CDR1 reads ENHRY; CDR2 reads SYGVKD. The CDR3 has 15 residues. V was clipped by 6 bases and J by 4 bases; unmatched bases: 11. CDR3 sequence reads: CAIRLGTGDQYEQYF. The CDR3 bases are TGTGCCATCAGGCTAGGGACAGGTGACCAGTACGAGCAGTACTTC.